One sample yielded the 4 T cell receptor beta chains listed below, sequenced in a study of blood T cells in healthy people across ages. Through a sample-barcoded 5' primer and a J-beta primer mix, a second PCR was run for about 6 to 11 cycles. Each CDR3 protein gets one entry after TCRdb re-called the 5' RACE reads with MiXCR. Of around 1,900,000 distinct CDR3 sequences in the sample, roughly two fifths were seen once. The sample comprised blood. Every receptor here comes from a human donor in good health.

This clonotype was counted only a few times. A junction boundary mismatches the germline segment, possibly from a read error. V is TRBV19 and J is TRBJ2-6; weak D call: TRBD1 (6 bases). The CDR3 is made up of 14 amino acids. The V gene's germline CDR1 is LNHDA and CDR2 SQIVND (reference sequence). The CDR3 DNA reads as TGTGCCAGTGGACAGCACTCTGGGGCCAACGTCCGGACTTTC. Residues: CASGQHSGANVRTF.

This clonotype has a handful of counts. The rearrangement joins TRBV3-1 to TRBJ2-1; 10 positions match TRBD2. CDR3 length: 17 residues. Germline loops: CDR1 LGHDT, CDR2 YNNKEL (reference sequence). The V segment lost 0 bases and the J segment 0 bases; nucleotides outside the gene matches: 2. The CDR3 DNA reads TGTGCCAGCAGCCAAGAGGGACTAGCGAGCTCCTACAATGAGCAGTTCTTC. This sequence encodes CASSQEGLASSYNEQFF.

This clonotype was seen a few times. The rearrangement uses TRBV11-2 and TRBJ1-5; D may be TRBD1 (5 bases). Trimming took off 5 bases at V and 3 bases at J, with 14 bases between the two ends. Germline CDR1 is SGHAT and CDR2 is FQNNGV. This CDR3 comprises 15 residues. CDR3 DNA sequence: TGTGCCAGCAGCACCACCCGGGGCCCCAATCAGCCCCAGCATTTT. Its translation is CASSTTRGPNQPQHF.

The chain joins TRBV20-1 to TRBJ2-7; 9 bases are shared with TRBD2. TRBJ2-5 explains the end of the DNA better; the J call may be wrong. This CDR3 is 14 amino acids long. The germline CDR1 and CDR2 sequences are DFQATT and SNEGSKA (reference sequence). The CDR3 reads CSAGPLAGKKTQYF. CDR3 bases: TGCAGTGCTGGCCCCCTAGCGGGGAAAAAGACCCAGTACTTC.